This T cell receptor beta chain was recorded in a study of cytomegalovirus exposure and HLA in healthy donors. Study information: Early on, a data release was issued that held 85 million to 95 million unique TCRs from HLA-typed donors. Whole-study results and caveats: Later, an analysis showed that TCR beta chains associated with HLA were more clonally expanded than others that were equally common. Later genetic work tied a missense DCLRE1C variant to beta-chain V and J trimming. There were about 160 TCR beta chains listed as cytomegalovirus-associated.

The PCR was carried out with 60 Vbeta primers and 13 Jbeta primers. The repertoire was sequenced with immunoSEQ multiplex PCR; TCRdb's copy has only in-frame clones and lacks some. The sample has approximately 150,000 clones; around 80% are singletons. The CDR3 spans 14 residues. Trimming shortened V by 4 bases and J by 4 bases, and 13 bases separated the two germline ends. Germline assignment: CDR1 LNHDA and CDR2 SQIVND (reference sequence). With regard to this clone: Its antigen is not known.

The sample comprised PBMCs. The TCR comes from a male donor in good health and CMV-seronegative. The rearrangement uses TRBV19 and TRBJ1-1; D possibly corresponds to TRBD1 (6 bases). The CDR3 DNA reads as TGTGCCAGTAGTACACAGGGTAGGGGCACTGAAGCTTTCTTT. Encoded protein: CASSTQGRGTEAFF.